This entry lists 19 T cell receptor beta chains sequenced from one sample in a study of T cells in Graves' hyperthyroidism and ophthalmopathy. Using RNA transcripts as the source, TCR beta CDR3 regions were amplified. HTBI primers drove first-round RT-PCR of the TCR CDR3. TCRdb re-analysed the multiplex PCR reads in MiXCR, keeping a single row per CDR3 protein. Here the sample spans approximately 600,000 distinct CDR3 sequences, over 12% being singletons. Sequences were obtained from blood. All receptors come from a woman between 18 and 29 years old with Graves' ophthalmopathy.

This clonotype came up many times. The chain joins TRBV27 to TRBJ1-5; D not resolved. The CDR3 is 14 residues long. Deletions cut 2 bases from V and 4 bases from J, with 9 bases between. Germline-derived CDR1 and CDR2 are MNHEY and SMNVEV (reference sequence). The CDR3: CASSLGSHNQPQHF. In DNA form, the CDR3 reads TGTGCCAGCAGTTTAGGGAGCCATAATCAGCCCCAGCATTTT.

There are many counts of this clonotype. V gene TRBV2 combines with J gene TRBJ2-1, with 11 bases identical to TRBD2. Germline V gives CDR1 SNHLY, CDR2 FYNNEI. The CDR3 consists of 12 residues. V was clipped by 3 bases and J by 11 bases; unmatched bases: 0. The CDR3 region has the DNA TGTGCCAGCAGTGAGACTAGCGGGAAGCAGTTCTTC. Protein: CASSETSGKQFF. Full variable domain (rest looked up from reference TRBV2 and TRBJ2-1): EPEVTQTPSHQVTQMGQEVILRCVPISNHLYFYWYRQILGQKVEFLVSFYNNEISEKSEIFDDQFSVERPDGSNFTLKIRSTKLEDSAMYFCASSETSGKQFFGPGTRLTVL.

The V call is TRBV5-1, the J call TRBJ1-4; 7 nucleotides line up with TRBD1. J gave up 7 bases and V 6 bases, and 9 bases lay outside the gene matches. The CDR3 has 14 residues. CDR1 and CDR2 (germline): SGHRS, YFSETQ. Written as DNA, the CDR3 is TGCGCCAGCACCCCAGGGGGGGCGAGTGAAAAACTGTTTTTT. Protein: CASTPGGASEKLFF. The full variable domain, completed using reference TRBV5-1 and TRBJ1-4, is KAGVTQTPRYLIKTRGQQVTLSCSPISGHRSVSWYQQTPGQGLQFLFEYFSETQRNKGNFPGRFSGRQFSNSRSEMNVSTLELGDSALYLCASTPGGASEKLFFGSGTQLSVL.

This clonotype was observed many times. No DNA is shown, since the ends of the CDR3 on it are uncertain; the CDR3 is the one TCRdb lists. This rearrangement joins TRBV5-6 to TRBJ1-1. The CDR3 region is 14 residues in length, termini included. Germline V lookup: CDR1 SGHDT, CDR2 YYEEEE. This chain's CDR3 is CASSFGPGNTEAFF.

This clonotype was observed a few times. The V and J genes are TRBV24-1 and TRBJ1-5; D is possibly TRBD1 (6 bases). This CDR3 is 14 amino acids long. The V end lost 3 bases, the J end lost 4 bases, and 9 bases lay between the germline ends. Germline loops: CDR1 KGHDR, CDR2 SFDVKD. The CDR3 region has the DNA TGTGCCACCAGTGATCCAACAGGGAATCAGCCCCAGCATTTT. It encodes CATSDPTGNQPQHF.

This clonotype has only a few counts. The rearrangement joins TRBV20-1 to TRBJ2-7, with D possibly TRBD2 on 6 matching bases. Germline V gives CDR1 DFQATT, CDR2 SNEGSKA (reference sequence). There are 12 residues in the CDR3. V lost 4 bases and J lost 3, with 10 bases in between. The DNA for the CDR3 is TGCAGTGCTATTACTAGCTTCTACGAGCAGTACTTC. Its protein is CSAITSFYEQYF.

This chain links TRBV9 with TRBJ2-2; D is unclear. The CDR3 loop spans 15 amino acids. CDR1 and CDR2 from the germline V gene are SGDLS and YYNGEE. V lost 4 bases, J lost 3 bases, and 13 bases lay in between. CDR3 coding DNA: TGTGCCAGCAGCCTGACGGCTGGGGACACCGGGGAGCTGTTTTTT. Amino acid sequence: CASSLTAGDTGELFF.

This clonotype was seen repeatedly, ten times or more. The rearrangement uses TRBV27 and TRBJ1-6, with 9 bases fitting TRBD1. This CDR3 spans 14 amino acids. Germline V gene data show CDR1 as MNHEY and CDR2 as SMNVEV (reference sequence). J lost 8 bases, V lost 4 bases, and 3 bases had no gene match. CDR3 protein: CASSSQGAHSPLHF. The CDR3 DNA reads as TGTGCCAGCAGTTCACAGGGGGCACATTCACCCCTCCACTTT.

This clonotype was counted at least ten times. The CDR3 nucleotides are TGTGCCAGCAGTTTTGTAGCGGGAGGGTCCCATGAGAAGCTTGATACGCAGTATTTT. It is translated as CASSFVAGGSHEKLDTQYF. V usage is TRBV12-3 or TRBV12-4 and J usage is TRBJ2-3; 11 bases are shared with TRBD2. V shed 3 bases, J shed 6 bases, and the junction held 17 bases outside the gene matches. CDR3 size: 19 residues.

This clonotype was counted between two and nine times. J is TRBJ2-7 and V is TRBV20-1; 7 positions agree with TRBD1. This CDR3 contains 15 residues. The junction had 7 bases not matched to a gene; V was cut back by 0 bases and J by 2 bases. Germline lookup yields CDR1 DFQATT and CDR2 SNEGSKA (reference sequence). This CDR3 is CSARDTQGSTYEQYF. In nucleotides, the CDR3 is TGCAGTGCTAGAGACACACAGGGGAGTACCTACGAGCAGTACTTC.

Ten or more counts support this clonotype. The chain recombines TRBV27 with TRBJ1-4; D perhaps matches TRBD1 (6 bases). The V end was cut by 3 bases, the J end by 5 bases, with 19 bases between. Germline CDR1 MNHEY, CDR2 SMNVEV (reference sequence). The CDR3 runs 17 residues. The CDR3 spells CASSFMWGGQFNEKLFF. The CDR3 DNA sequence: TGTGCCAGCAGTTTCATGTGGGGCGGACAGTTCAATGAAAAACTGTTTTTT.

This clonotype was detected a few times. The rearrangement joins TRBV6-1 to TRBJ1-4; 9 nucleotides line up with TRBD1. There are 15 residues in the CDR3. Germline trimming cut 6 bases from V and 6 bases from J; bases unmatched to any gene: 8. Germline assignment: CDR1 MNHNS and CDR2 SASEGT. DNA of the CDR3: TGTGCCAGCAGCCGGACAGGGGCCCGGGATGAAAAACTGTTTTTT. Protein: CASSRTGARDEKLFF.

The rearrangement joins TRBV9 to TRBJ2-7; D is unresolved. The germline gives CDR1 SGDLS, CDR2 YYNGEE. This CDR3 has 14 residues. V was cut by 0 bases and J by 2 bases, with 9 bases left in between. The CDR3 DNA reads as TGTGCCAGCAGCGTAGATGGGCTCACCTACGAGCAGTACTTC. Amino acid sequence: CASSVDGLTYEQYF.

This clonotype was detected only a few times. V and J are TRBV6-1 and TRBJ1-2, with unresolved D. Trimming shortened V by 7 bases and J by 0 bases, and 21 bases separated the two germline ends. This CDR3 is built from 17 residues. Germline V gene sequence: CDR1 MNHNS, CDR2 SASEGT. In nucleotides, the CDR3 is TGTGCCAGCACCCCAGACCCTATGGACCAAGCTAACTATGGCTACACCTTC. This translates into CASTPDPMDQANYGYTF.

There are many counts of this clonotype. The gene calls are TRBV19 and TRBJ2-1; D may be TRBD2 (5 bases). Germline V gives CDR1 LNHDA, CDR2 SQIVND (reference sequence). The CDR3 spans 17 residues. V dropped 5 bases and J dropped 5 bases, with 22 bases sitting between them. The CDR3 DNA reads as TGTGCCAGTAGTTTGGAGAAGGTAGCGCTACAAGACAATGAGCAGTTCTTC. It yields the protein CASSLEKVALQDNEQFF.

The chain carries TRBV3-1 and TRBJ2-7, with D tentatively TRBD1 (6 bases). The V end was cut by 2 bases, the J end by 3 bases, with 20 bases between. CDR1 LGHDT and CDR2 YNNKEL come from the germline V gene (reference sequence). The CDR3 is 17 amino acids. The CDR3 DNA reads as TGTGCCAGCAGCCAACGTTGGGGACATGAGGGGAACTACGAGCAGTACTTC. Translating it yields CASSQRWGHEGNYEQYF.

The chain joins TRBV7-3 to TRBJ2-2; 7 nucleotides align to TRBD1. After removal of 5 bases from V and 4 bases from J, the junction contained 7 bases not matched to a gene. The CDR3 is made up of 15 amino acids. Per germline, CDR1 SGHTA and CDR2 FQGTGA. CDR3: CASSPTGTSTGELFF. The CDR3 nucleotides read TGTGCCAGCAGCCCGACAGGGACGAGCACCGGGGAGCTGTTTTTT.

This clonotype was seen ten or more times. V usage is TRBV24-1 and J usage is TRBJ1-5; TRBD1 matches at 7 bases. The CDR3 has 20 residues. Germline lookup yields CDR1 KGHDR and CDR2 SFDVKD. The V segment lost 6 bases and the J segment 5 bases; nucleotides outside the gene matches: 24. The CDR3 is CATSPGQRTGRFAGDQPQHF. The CDR3 DNA follows: TGTGCCACCAGTCCTGGGCAAAGGACAGGACGATTCGCCGGGGATCAGCCCCAGCATTTT.

This clonotype has a count of ten or more. The V and J genes are TRBV20-1 and TRBJ2-1; TRBD2 aligns across 7 bases. V lost 1 base to trimming and J lost 5 bases; unmatched junction nucleotides: 17. Germline loops: CDR1 DFQATT, CDR2 SNEGSKA (reference sequence). The CDR3 loop spans 18 amino acids. The CDR3 here is CSARAHLAVGSTNNEQFF. The CDR3 DNA reads TGCAGTGCTAGAGCTCACCTAGCGGTGGGTTCAACCAACAATGAGCAGTTCTTC.